This T cell receptor (beta chain) was obtained from a study of shared clonotypes between healthy human individuals. Profiling relied on immunoSEQ multiplex PCR, and the TCRdb table lists in-frame clones only, not all of them. The sample holds roughly 590,000 clones, about 95% seen once. Positively selected for CCR7, the CD45RO-negative cells used as naive CD8 cells excluded terminally differentiated effector memory CD45RA+ cells. V was cut by 3 bases and J by 15 bases, with 15 bases left in between. Germline lookup yields CDR1 LNHDA and CDR2 SQIVND (reference sequence). This CDR3 contains 12 residues.

The sequenced sample consisted of naive CD8+ T cells sorted from blood. V usage is TRBV19 and J usage is TRBJ2-1, with D hard to call. The TCR was taken from a woman aged 25 to 39 in good health. CDR3 nucleotide sequence: TGTGCCAGTAGTATTGCGGCTAACTCCCCGTTCTTC. This encodes CASSIAANSPFF.